What follows is one TCR beta chain and its context. Produced via immunoSEQ multiplex PCR; TCRdb's table is partial and in-frame only. The table records nearly 25,000 clones, roughly 67% of them present only once. The CDR3 contains 14 residues. Looked up from germline, CDR1 is MNHEY and CDR2 is SVGAGI. The V end lost 0 bases, the J end lost 1 base, and 6 bases lay between the germline ends. The data derive from a study of early stage breast cancer tumors. Study-wide context: Average read coverage per sample was 7.5 to 10-fold.

This sequence joins TRBV6-5 and TRBJ1-1; D remains ambiguous. Sequencing input: breast tumor tissue. The receptor comes from a person in their sixties or seventies with breast cancer. The CDR3 loop is CASSYSYGNTEAFF. Written as DNA, the CDR3 is TGTGCCAGCAGTTACTCCTATGGGAACACTGAAGCTTTCTTT.